The clone carrying this T cell receptor beta chain occurred once. The CDR3 covers 18 residues. Germline CDR1 is SGDLS and CDR2 is YYNGEE. Trimming shortened V by 4 bases and J by 0 bases, and 22 bases separated the two germline ends. TCRdb keeps only in-frame clones here, not all; method: immunoSEQ multiplex PCR. The table has fewer than 500,000 clones, over 75% seen once. This specimen comes from a study of blood T cell repertoires in COVID-19. Study summary: T cells, B-cell-depleted T cells, or PBMCs provided the cDNA or gDNA that served as material.

The participants were between roughly 18 and 100 years old and came from 24 US areas. What the recovered Cohort 3 donors had was two negative PCRs, clearance, or symptom resolution. What was sequenced was PBMCs or T cells enriched from blood (not recorded which). The J gene is TRBJ2-5, the V gene TRBV9; D is possibly TRBD1 (6 bases). This TCR was recovered from a man between 25 and 39 years old who had recovered from COVID-19. The CDR3 nucleotides are TGTGCCAGCAGCCCCCCGGGGCAGGGGCTAGGGTACCAAGAGACCCAGTACTTC. Amino acid sequence: CASSPPGQGLGYQETQYF.